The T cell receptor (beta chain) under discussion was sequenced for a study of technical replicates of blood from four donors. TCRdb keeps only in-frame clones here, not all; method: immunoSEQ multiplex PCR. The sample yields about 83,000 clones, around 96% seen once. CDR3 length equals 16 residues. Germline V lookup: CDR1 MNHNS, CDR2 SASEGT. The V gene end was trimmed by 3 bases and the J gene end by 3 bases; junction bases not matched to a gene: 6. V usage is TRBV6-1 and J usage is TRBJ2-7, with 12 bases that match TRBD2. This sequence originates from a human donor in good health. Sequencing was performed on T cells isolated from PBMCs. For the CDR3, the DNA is TGTGCCAGCAGTGATCTTGGACTAGCGGGACTCTACGAGCAGTACTTC. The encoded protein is CASSDLGLAGLYEQYF.